The clone carrying this TCR beta chain was counted a few times. The TRBV12-4/TRBJ1-2 clonotypes were amplified using barcode primers with ligated adaptors. TCRdb independently ran MiXCR on the multiplex PCR reads; one entry per CDR3 protein. The sample shows 600 to 850 distinct CDR3 sequences, around 32% of them seen only once. This CDR3 is built from 14 residues. V was shortened by 6 bases and J by 4 bases, with 15 bases between the two germline ends. Sequencing used memory CD4+ T cells sorted from blood. The subset was: memory CD4+ T cells, CD4+CD45RO+CD25-. The TCR originated in a female donor with breast cancer. This chain connects TRBV12-3 or TRBV12-4 to TRBJ1-2, with D maybe TRBD1 (5 bases). CDR3 sequence (DNA): TGTGCCAGCAGACACCAGGGATTACTCTATGGCTACACCTTC. This translates into CASRHQGLLYGYTF.